This T cell receptor (beta chain) comes out of a study of cytomegalovirus exposure and HLA in healthy donors. V gave up 4 bases and J gave up 7 bases; unmatched junction bases: 9. This CDR3 has 16 residues. CDR1 is SEHNR, CDR2 FQNEAQ, per germline (reference sequence). Generated by immunoSEQ multiplex PCR, the TCRdb table keeps only in-frame clones and is missing some. The sample has under 400,000 clones; 86% are singletons. The validation cohort, a group of 120 or so subjects, included the donors and was separate from the approximately 670-subject first cohort. With respect to this clone: Its target is not known.

Study-wide results and limits: For most TCR sequences rarity was the rule, although some public TCRs occurred in many donors. The finding came from a later analysis; first-cohort TCR clusters tended to co-occur in the roughly 120 validation repertoires. Cytomegalovirus-associated TCR beta chains were listed, numbering roughly 150.

The V call is TRBV7-9, the J call TRBJ2-2, with 10 bases fitting TRBD1. The sample was PBMCs. The clonotype comes from a woman between 18 and 29 years old in good health and CMV-seronegative. The CDR3 DNA reads TGTGCCAGCAGCTCTCCCGGGACAGGGGTGAACGGGGAGCTGTTTTTT. Its translation is CASSSPGTGVNGELFF. The entire variable domain, with the rest obtained from reference TRBV7-9 and TRBJ2-2, is as follows: DTGVSQNPRHKITKRGQNVTFRCDPISEHNRLYWYRQTLGQGPEFLTYFQNEAQLEKSRLLSDRFSAERPKGSFSTLEIQRTEQGDSAMYLCASSSPGTGVNGELFFGEGSRLTVL.